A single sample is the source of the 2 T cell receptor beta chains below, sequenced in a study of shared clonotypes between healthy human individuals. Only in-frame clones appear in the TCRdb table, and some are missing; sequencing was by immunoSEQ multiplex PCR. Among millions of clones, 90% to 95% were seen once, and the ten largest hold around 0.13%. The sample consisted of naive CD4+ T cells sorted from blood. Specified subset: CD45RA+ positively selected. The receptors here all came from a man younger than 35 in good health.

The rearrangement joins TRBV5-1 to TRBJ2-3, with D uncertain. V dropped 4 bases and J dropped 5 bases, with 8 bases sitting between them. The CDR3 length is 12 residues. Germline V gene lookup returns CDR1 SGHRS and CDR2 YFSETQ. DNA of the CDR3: TGCGCCAGCAGCCCGTCCTTAGATACGCAGTATTTT. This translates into CASSPSLDTQYF. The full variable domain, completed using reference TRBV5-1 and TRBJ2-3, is KAGVTQTPRYLIKTRGQQVTLSCSPISGHRSVSWYQQTPGQGLQFLFEYFSETQRNKGNFPGRFSGRQFSNSRSEMNVSTLELGDSALYLCASSPSLDTQYFGPGTRLTVL.

The CDR3 sequence: CATSRVPWGQGLTWEQYF. CDR3 coding DNA: TGTGCCACCAGCAGAGTGCCTTGGGGACAGGGACTAACGTGGGAGCAGTACTTC. The chain has TRBV15 and TRBJ2-7, with 9 bases that match TRBD1. Germline CDR1 reads LNHNV; CDR2 reads YYDKDF (reference sequence). Trimming removed 1 base from V and 7 bases from J; junction bases left unmatched: 17. This CDR3 region has 18 residues.